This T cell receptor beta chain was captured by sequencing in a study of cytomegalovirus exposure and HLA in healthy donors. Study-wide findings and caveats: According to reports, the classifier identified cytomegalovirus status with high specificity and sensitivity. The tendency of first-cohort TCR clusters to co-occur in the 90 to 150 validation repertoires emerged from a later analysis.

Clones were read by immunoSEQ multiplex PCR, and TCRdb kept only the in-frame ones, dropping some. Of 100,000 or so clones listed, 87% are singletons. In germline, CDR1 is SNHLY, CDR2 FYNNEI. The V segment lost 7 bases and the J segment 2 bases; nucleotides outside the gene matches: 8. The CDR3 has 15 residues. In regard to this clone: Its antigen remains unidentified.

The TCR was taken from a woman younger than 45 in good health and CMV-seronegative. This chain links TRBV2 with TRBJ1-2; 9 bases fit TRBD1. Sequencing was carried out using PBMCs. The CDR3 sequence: CASILSTGGNYGYTF. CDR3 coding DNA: TGTGCCAGCATTCTCTCGACAGGGGGAAACTATGGCTACACCTTC.